This note documents a single T cell receptor (beta chain) sequence. This specimen belongs to a study of blood T cell repertoires in COVID-19. Study overall: Researchers got acute and convalescent COVID-19 samples from the United States, Italy and Spain. Nucleic acid was either cDNA or gDNA, and it came from T cells, B-cell-depleted T cells, or PBMCs.

Assay used: immunoSEQ multiplex PCR; TCRdb lists only in-frame clones, some missing. The sample comprises roughly 66,000 clones, 80% to 85% of which are singletons, and around 4.3% rests with the top ten. Sequenced material: peripheral blood. This TCR was sampled from a woman aged 60-75 years with acute or convalescent COVID-19.

The CDR3 spells CASSEGNRENQPQHF. The DNA for the CDR3 is TGCGCCAGCAGTGAAGGGAACCGGGAGAATCAGCCCCAGCATTTT. The chain couples TRBV4-1 to TRBJ1-5; D is unresolved. The CDR3 covers 15 residues. V lost 6 bases and J lost 4, with 16 bases in between. Germline V gives CDR1 MGHRA, CDR2 YSYEKL.